What follows are 20 T cell receptor beta chains derived from one specimen sequenced in a study of T cells in Graves' hyperthyroidism and ophthalmopathy. Amplified TCR beta CDR3 regions came from RNA transcripts. HTBI primers were used for first-round RT-PCR of the TCR CDR3. TCRdb re-derived calls from the multiplex PCR reads in MiXCR, one entry per CDR3 protein. The table shows around 190,000 distinct CDR3 sequences, with around 16% occurring only once. The sequenced sample consisted of blood. These receptors all come from a woman aged 45-65 years with Graves' hyperthyroidism.

This clonotype was observed at least ten times. The rearrangement uses TRBV2 and TRBJ2-5; D is undetermined. Germline assignment: CDR1 SNHLY and CDR2 FYNNEI. The CDR3 has 13 amino acids. Trimming shortened V by 7 bases and J by 2 bases, and 11 bases separated the two germline ends. CDR3 sequence: CASITAPQETQYF. The CDR3 bases are TGTGCCAGCATTACTGCCCCACAAGAGACCCAGTACTTC.

This clonotype was detected ten times or more. The chain recombines TRBV4-2 with TRBJ2-7; tentative D call: TRBD1 (5 bases). This CDR3 spans 13 amino acids. Deletions cut 0 bases from V and 5 bases from J, with 8 bases between. CDR1 is LGHNA and CDR2 is YNFKEQ in the germline V gene. The CDR3 DNA reads as TGTGCCAGCAGCCAAGAAGCAGGGCACGAGCAGTACTTC. It translates to CASSQEAGHEQYF.

This clonotype was observed a few times. The chain recombines TRBV9 with TRBJ2-1, with TRBD2 matching over 10 bases. The V gene end was trimmed by 1 base and the J gene end by 7 bases; junction bases not matched to a gene: 5. The CDR3 totals 15 residues. Germline-derived CDR1 and CDR2 are SGDLS and YYNGEE. DNA for the CDR3: TGTGCCAGCAGCGTATGGCTAGCGGGAGAAAATGAGCAGTTCTTC. This encodes CASSVWLAGENEQFF.

A note on this clonotype: A read error may produce the germline difference seen at one junction end. This rearrangement joins TRBV19 to TRBJ2-7; no clear D gene. This CDR3 region has 11 residues. Germline CDR1 LNHDA, CDR2 SQIVND (reference sequence). Here the CDR3 DNA reads TGTGCCAGTGGGCACCTCTACAAGCAGTACTTC. The encoded protein is CASGHLYKQYF.

This clonotype was recorded a few times. V usage is TRBV12-3 or TRBV12-4 and J usage is TRBJ2-7; 10 bases are a match to TRBD1. The CDR3 contains 14 residues. V was clipped by 5 bases and J by 6 bases; unmatched bases: 7. The CDR3 protein is CASSPGQGPTEQYF. The DNA of the CDR3 is TGTGCCAGCAGTCCGGGACAGGGGCCGACCGAGCAGTACTTC.

The chain carries TRBV9 and TRBJ1-5; D is perhaps TRBD1 (6 bases). Per germline, CDR1 SGDLS and CDR2 YYNGEE. V was pared by 0 bases and J by 7 bases, with 17 bases between. CDR3 size: 16 residues. This CDR3 reads CASSVGGGLREQPQHF. CDR3 in DNA: TGTGCCAGCAGCGTAGGAGGGGGGCTCCGAGAGCAGCCCCAGCATTTT.

This clonotype was observed at least ten times. The chain employs TRBV20-1 and TRBJ1-5; D is perhaps TRBD1 (5 bases). Trimming left V 4 bases short and J 3 bases short, with 16 bases between. Germline V CDR1 and CDR2: DFQATT, SNEGSKA (reference sequence). The CDR3 totals 15 residues. The CDR3 DNA reads TGCAGTGCTAAGGCGTTGGGGACCCTCAATCAGCCCCAGCATTTT. Amino acids: CSAKALGTLNQPQHF.

Many counts were recorded for this clonotype. This chain uses TRBV2 with TRBJ2-1, with 13 bases matching TRBD2. Germline loops: CDR1 SNHLY, CDR2 FYNNEI. The V segment lost 2 bases and the J segment 9 bases; nucleotides outside the gene matches: 7. This CDR3 region has 16 residues. The CDR3, as DNA: TGTGCCAGCAGTGAATTCCGACTAGCGGGAGGTGGTGAGCAGTTCTTC. Residues: CASSEFRLAGGGEQFF.

This clonotype has at least ten counts. The chain has TRBV5-1 and TRBJ1-1; a possible D gene is TRBD1 (5 bases). Trimming shortened V by 4 bases and J by 0 bases, and 10 bases separated the two germline ends. This CDR3 contains 14 residues. Germline assignment: CDR1 SGHRS and CDR2 YFSETQ. The CDR3 DNA reads TGCGCCAGCAGCCAAGGGACGGTGAACACTGAAGCTTTCTTT. The encoded protein is CASSQGTVNTEAFF. Full variable domain (remainder filled in from reference TRBV5-1 and TRBJ1-1): KAGVTQTPRYLIKTRGQQVTLSCSPISGHRSVSWYQQTPGQGLQFLFEYFSETQRNKGNFPGRFSGRQFSNSRSEMNVSTLELGDSALYLCASSQGTVNTEAFFGQGTRLTVV.

This chain joins TRBV5-1 and TRBJ1-2, with D perhaps matching TRBD1 (6 bases). The germline gives CDR1 SGHRS, CDR2 YFSETQ. The CDR3 sequence is 15 residues long. Trimming pared 6 bases from V and 4 bases from J, leaving 19 bases between. CDR3 in DNA: TGCGCCAGCACCAGAGATGGACAGAGCGGCTATGGCTACACCTTC. It specifies CASTRDGQSGYGYTF.

Of note for this clonotype: This clone may be a read error of a much larger clone one base away. V gene TRBV28 combines with J gene TRBJ1-1, with TRBD1 matching 7 bases. CDR1 and CDR2 (germline): MDHEN, SYDVKM. The CDR3 consists of 15 residues. CDR3: CAGSQGTASDTEAFF. The DNA of the CDR3 is TGTGCCGGCAGTCAAGGGACAGCCTCTGACACTGAAGCTTTCTTT.

This clonotype occurred a few times. The chain uses TRBV7-9 and TRBJ1-2; a possible D gene is TRBD1 (5 bases). Trimming left V 8 bases short and J 0 bases short, with 13 bases between. Germline V lookup: CDR1 SEHNR, CDR2 FQNEAQ (reference sequence). The CDR3 extends over 14 amino acids. CDR3 protein: CASGTAATNYGYTF. The CDR3 DNA reads TGTGCCAGCGGGACGGCAGCCACTAACTATGGCTACACCTTC.

CDR3 coding DNA: TGTGCCAGTAGTATAGAGCACAGGGGGGGGTCCTACGAGCAGTACTTC. Its protein product is CASSIEHRGGSYEQYF. The chain carries TRBV19 and TRBJ2-7, with D perhaps matching TRBD1 (8 bases). Per germline, CDR1 LNHDA and CDR2 SQIVND (reference sequence). Trimming stripped 0 bases from V and 1 base from J, with 13 bases between. CDR3 size: 16 residues. Full variable domain (rest looked up from reference TRBV19 and TRBJ2-7): DGGITQSPKYLFRKEGQNVTLSCEQNLNHDAMYWYRQDPGQGLRLIYYSQIVNDFQKGDIAEGYSVSREKKESFPLTVTSAQKNPTAFYLCASSIEHRGGSYEQYFGPGTRLTVT.

This clonotype has at least ten counts. The J gene is TRBJ1-1, the V gene TRBV5-5; 10 bases map to TRBD1. CDR1 SGHKS and CDR2 YYEKEE come from the germline V gene (reference sequence). CDR3 size: 16 residues. The V segment lost 4 bases and the J segment 0 bases; nucleotides outside the gene matches: 6. The CDR3 nucleotides are TGTGCCAGCAGCCGAGGGACAGGGGATATGAACACTGAAGCTTTCTTT. Protein: CASSRGTGDMNTEAFF.

The table lists this clonotype with many counts. V and J are TRBV7-2 and TRBJ2-2; unclear D gene. This CDR3 region has 14 residues. The germline V and J ends were trimmed by 3 bases and 5 bases, with 10 bases remaining between them. Germline CDR1 is SGHTA and CDR2 is FQGNSA. CDR3 in amino acids: CASSFRPGTGELFF. In DNA, the CDR3 is TGTGCCAGCAGCTTTCGACCCGGGACCGGGGAGCTGTTTTTT.

This clonotype has just a few counts. The rearrangement joins TRBV29-1 to TRBJ2-1, with 7 nucleotides matching TRBD2. The length of the CDR3 is 13 residues. The V gene's germline CDR1 is SQVTM and CDR2 ANQGSEA. With V trimmed by 4 bases and J by 7 bases, 7 bases remained unmatched. The DNA of the CDR3 is TGCAGCGTTGCTGGCGGAGCGGGGAATGAGCAGTTCTTC. Its protein product is CSVAGGAGNEQFF.

This clonotype was counted between two and nine times. This chain's CDR3 is CASSLSIQGSGSPLHF. CDR3 in DNA: TGTGCCAGCAGTTTATCAATTCAGGGCTCGGGATCACCCCTCCACTTT. J is TRBJ1-6 and V is TRBV27, with a possible D match to TRBD1 (5 bases). Trimming pared 0 bases from V and 10 bases from J, leaving 16 bases between. Germline V CDR1 and CDR2: MNHEY, SMNVEV (reference sequence). CDR3 length: 16 amino acids.

The table lists this clonotype with many counts. The chain has TRBV7-9 and TRBJ1-1, with a weak D call TRBD1 (5 bases). CDR3 length: 16 residues. Germline CDR1 is SEHNR and CDR2 is FQNEAQ (reference sequence). V dropped 7 bases and J dropped 0 bases, with 18 bases sitting between them. The CDR3 reads CASIPPRGVLNTEAFF. DNA for the CDR3: TGTGCCAGCATCCCACCGAGAGGGGTTCTGAACACTGAAGCTTTCTTT.

The chain employs TRBV20-1 and TRBJ2-3; TRBD2 might be the D (5 bases). Germline CDR1 DFQATT, CDR2 SNEGSKA (reference sequence). The CDR3 consists of 14 residues. Trimming removed 1 base at V and 4 bases at J, with 12 bases between. The CDR3 DNA reads TGCAGTGCTAGAGCGGGGTCAGAAGCAGATACGCAGTATTTT. Translating it yields CSARAGSEADTQYF.

This clonotype appeared many times. This chain connects TRBV3-1 to TRBJ1-1; D is possibly TRBD1 (5 bases). The CDR3 is made up of 13 amino acids. V lost 8 bases and J 1 base, leaving 11 bases between the germline ends. The germline V gene has CDR1 LGHDT and CDR2 YNNKEL (reference sequence). The CDR3: CASGGTANTEAFF. As DNA, the CDR3 is TGTGCCAGCGGAGGGACGGCGAACACTGAAGCTTTCTTT.